These 27 T cell receptor beta chains were all obtained from the same sample, sequenced in a study of CD8 T cells in Susac syndrome (dated by TCRdb to the late 2010s). The receptor library was made with the immunoSEQ multiplex PCR assay. RNA was extracted with the RNeasy kit and roughly 0.45 to 1 ug was reverse transcribed using random hexamers. TCRdb reanalyzed the raw reads on its own, using fastp at Q25 for trimming and MiXCR for clone calling, and kept in-frame beta chains. CDR3 protein duplicates are merged, each entry listing the most common genes and DNA. Within this sample are more than 70,000 distinct CDR3 sequences, with approximately 95% of them counted one time only. The top ten constitute about 0.52% of the sample. Source material: CD8+ T cells from PBMCs. The receptors stem from a human donor with Susac syndrome.

The genes are TRBV27 and TRBJ2-3; TRBD1 matches 8 bases. After removal of 2 bases from V and 6 bases from J, the junction contained 1 base not matched to a gene. The CDR3 consists of 13 residues. Germline CDR1 is MNHEY and CDR2 is SMNVEV (reference sequence). CDR3: CASSLNRGDTQYF. CDR3 nucleotide sequence: TGTGCCAGCAGTTTAAACAGGGGGGATACGCAGTATTTT.

The chain combines TRBV20-1 with TRBJ1-5; TRBD1 agrees at 9 bases. This CDR3 is 16 amino acids long. Germline CDR1 reads DFQATT; CDR2 reads SNEGSKA (reference sequence). The V segment lost 4 bases and the J segment 4 bases; nucleotides outside the gene matches: 11. The DNA for the CDR3 is TGCAGTGCTAAAGGCTTCGGGACAGGGAGGAATCAGCCCCAGCATTTT. Protein sequence: CSAKGFGTGRNQPQHF.

The chain uses TRBV20-1 and TRBJ1-2; 8 bases match TRBD1. CDR1 is DFQATT and CDR2 is SNEGSKA in the germline V gene (reference sequence). The CDR3 is 12 residues long. V was pared by 5 bases and J by 10 bases, with 9 bases of the junction left unmatched. The CDR3 spells CSAPGTGDDYTF. In DNA form, the CDR3 reads TGCAGTGCTCCCGGGACAGGAGACGACTACACCTTC.

The chain has TRBV6-1 and TRBJ2-3; 11 nucleotides line up with TRBD1. V lost 4 bases, J lost 4 bases, and 1 base stayed unmatched. The CDR3 covers 14 residues. The germline CDR1 and CDR2 sequences are MNHNS and SASEGT. Here the CDR3 DNA reads TGTGCCAGCAGTGGGGGACAGGGGGCAGATACGCAGTATTTT. As protein: CASSGGQGADTQYF.

The chain joins TRBV20-1 to TRBJ2-7; possibly TRBD1 or TRBD2 for D (5 bases each). CDR1 and CDR2 from the germline V gene are DFQATT and SNEGSKA (reference sequence). CDR3 length: 14 residues. Trimming stripped 5 bases from V and 0 bases from J, with 14 bases between. The CDR3 region is CSASPSGSSYEQYF. The CDR3 DNA reads as TGCAGTGCTTCACCTTCAGGGAGCTCCTACGAGCAGTACTTC.

The chain has TRBV20-1 and TRBJ2-3, with no clear D. V was trimmed by 0 bases and J by 3 bases, leaving 13 bases between them. CDR1 is DFQATT and CDR2 is SNEGSKA in the germline V gene (reference sequence). The CDR3 loop spans 15 amino acids. The CDR3 is CSARDRVTATDTQYF. DNA for the CDR3: TGCAGTGCTAGAGATCGAGTAACGGCAACAGATACGCAGTATTTT.

V usage is TRBV6-1 and J usage is TRBJ2-1, with 12 bases lining up with TRBD2. The CDR3 loop spans 16 amino acids. Per germline, CDR1 MNHNS and CDR2 SASEGT. Unmatched junction bases numbered 11, after V lost 6 bases and J lost 8 bases. Written as DNA, the CDR3 is TGTGCCAGCAGGATCAACGGACTAGCGGGGAGAGATGAGCAGTTCTTC. Translating it yields CASRINGLAGRDEQFF.

The chain carries TRBV20-1 and TRBJ2-6; D unclear. Germline loops: CDR1 DFQATT, CDR2 SNEGSKA (reference sequence). This CDR3 comprises 18 residues. Between the trimmed V and J ends, which lost 0 bases and 1 base, there was a span of 16 bases. CDR3 DNA: TGCAGTGCTAGAGATCCATGGCTTCCTGGGTCTGGGGCCAACGTCCTGACTTTC. It specifies CSARDPWLPGSGANVLTF.

This chain uses TRBV28 with TRBJ1-3; no firm D call. From germline, CDR1 is MDHEN and CDR2 SYDVKM. CDR3 size: 13 residues. V gave up 5 bases and J gave up 2 bases, with 7 bases separating them. DNA for the CDR3: TGTGCCAGCAGTAAAATCACTGGAAACACCATATATTTT. It translates to CASSKITGNTIYF.

V and J are TRBV3-1 and TRBJ1-4, with unresolved D. The CDR3 length is 15 residues. V shed 0 bases and J shed 0 bases, with 5 bases lying between them. The germline V gene encodes CDR1 LGHDT and CDR2 YNNKEL (reference sequence). The CDR3 DNA follows: TGTGCCAGCAGCCAAGAACAAGCAACTAATGAAAAACTGTTTTTT. Its translation is CASSQEQATNEKLFF.

This chain joins TRBV5-1 and TRBJ2-4, with no clear D. V lost 4 bases to trimming and J lost 8 bases, with 16 bases between them. The CDR3 covers 14 residues. The V gene's germline CDR1 is SGHRS and CDR2 YFSETQ. CDR3 sequence reads: CASSLVGVGDIQYF. The CDR3 DNA reads as TGCGCCAGCAGCCTCGTTGGAGTCGGAGACATTCAGTACTTC.

The chain has TRBV30 and TRBJ1-2, with D maybe TRBD1 (6 bases). Per the germline V gene, CDR1 is GTSNPN and CDR2 is SVGIG (reference sequence). Trimming took off 7 bases at V and 6 bases at J, with 15 bases between the two ends. CDR3 length: 12 amino acids. The DNA for the CDR3 is TGTGCCTTCGACCGGGACACCCATGGCTACACCTTC. Translated: CAFDRDTHGYTF.

The rearrangement links TRBV10-3 to TRBJ2-4, with a weak D call TRBD1 (6 bases). Germline-derived CDR1 and CDR2 are ENHRY and SYGVKD. The V gene lost 4 bases and the J gene lost 5 bases, with 9 bases spanning the gap. CDR3 length equals 13 residues. DNA of the CDR3: TGTGCCATCAGTGGAGGGGGACAAAACATTCAGTACTTC. Translated, it gives CAISGGGQNIQYF.

The chain carries TRBV7-2 and TRBJ2-7, with D unclear. The germline V gene encodes CDR1 SGHTA and CDR2 FQGNSA. Between the trimmed V and J ends, which lost 5 bases and 5 bases, there was a span of 7 bases. This CDR3 region has 11 residues. CDR3 sequence (DNA): TGTGCCAGCAGCCGAGACCACGAGCAGTACTTC. The encoded protein is CASSRDHEQYF.

The chain couples TRBV28 to TRBJ2-7; 8 nucleotides match TRBD1. Germline V gene data show CDR1 as MDHEN and CDR2 as SYDVKM. The junction had 6 bases not matched to a gene; V was cut back by 2 bases and J by 0 bases. The CDR3 totals 16 residues. For the CDR3, the DNA is TGTGCCAGCAGTTTAGGCCAGGACAGGGACTCCTACGAGCAGTACTTC. Amino acids: CASSLGQDRDSYEQYF.

The rearrangement joins TRBV12-3 or TRBV12-4 to TRBJ1-5; TRBD1 is a possible D gene (6 bases). The CDR3 covers 13 residues. V was clipped by 6 bases and J by 6 bases, with 12 bases between them. CDR3 protein: CASSIGGAQPQHF. For the CDR3, the DNA is TGTGCCAGCAGCATAGGGGGAGCTCAGCCCCAGCATTTT.

The J gene is TRBJ2-5, the V gene TRBV11-2; TRBD2 matches at 8 bases. The CDR3 extends over 13 amino acids. The germline CDR1 and CDR2 sequences are SGHAT and FQNNGV. V lost 2 bases and J lost 6; bases outside the gene matches: 2. The chain's CDR3 is CASSLSGGKTQYF. CDR3 DNA: TGTGCCAGCAGCTTATCGGGGGGGAAGACCCAGTACTTC. Together with reference TRBV11-2 and TRBJ2-5, the CDR3 gives the full variable domain: EAGVAQSPRYKIIEKRQSVAFWCNPISGHATLYWYQQILGQGPKLLIQFQNNGVVDDSQLPKDRFSAERLKGVDSTLKIQPAKLEDSAVYLCASSLSGGKTQYFGPGTRLLVL.

V gene TRBV18 combines with J gene TRBJ1-1; D unclear. The CDR3 has 12 residues. The germline V and J ends were trimmed by 5 bases and 0 bases, with 4 bases remaining between them. The germline gives CDR1 KGHSH, CDR2 LQKENI. The CDR3 here is CASSGLNTEAFF. The CDR3 coding sequence is TGTGCCAGCTCAGGCCTGAACACTGAAGCTTTCTTT.

The chain has TRBV27 and TRBJ1-1; possibly TRBD1 for D (5 bases). The CDR3 spans 14 residues. Germline values: CDR1 MNHEY, CDR2 SMNVEV (reference sequence). V was clipped by 5 bases and J by 1 base, with 11 bases between them. CDR3 nucleotide sequence: TGTGCCAGCAGTCCAGGGAATTCGAACACTGAAGCTTTCTTT. Its translation: CASSPGNSNTEAFF.

This chain joins TRBV18 and TRBJ1-1; D unresolved. V gave up 5 bases and J gave up 1 base, with 8 bases separating them. Germline CDR1 reads KGHSH; CDR2 reads LQKENI. The CDR3 loop spans 13 amino acids. The CDR3: CASSELKNTEAFF. The CDR3 DNA is TGTGCCAGCTCAGAGCTAAAGAACACTGAAGCTTTCTTT.

The chain has TRBV9 and TRBJ1-1; D ambiguous. V was trimmed by 5 bases and J by 5 bases, leaving 13 bases between them. Germline lookup yields CDR1 SGDLS and CDR2 YYNGEE. The CDR3 loop spans 13 amino acids. In DNA form, the CDR3 reads TGTGCCAGCAGTGCCACATCGGGGACTGAAGCTTTCTTT. This encodes CASSATSGTEAFF.

The genes are TRBV27 and TRBJ2-3; D may match TRBD1 or TRBD2 (5 bases each). CDR1 and CDR2 from the germline V gene are MNHEY and SMNVEV (reference sequence). This CDR3 is built from 15 residues. V was cut by 5 bases and J by 6 bases, with 18 bases left in between. This chain's CDR3 is CASSPRGPNRDTQYF. In nucleotides, the CDR3 is TGTGCCAGCAGTCCCCGGGGCCCTAACAGGGATACGCAGTATTTT.

The chain couples TRBV5-1 to TRBJ1-1, with D unclear. The germline gives CDR1 SGHRS, CDR2 YFSETQ. Trimming removed 0 bases at V and 1 base at J, with 7 bases between. The CDR3 is 14 residues long. The CDR3 region is CASSLGRENTEAFF. Written as DNA, the CDR3 is TGCGCCAGCAGCTTGGGCCGGGAGAACACTGAAGCTTTCTTT.

J is TRBJ2-7 and V is TRBV4-3, with D possibly being TRBD2 (6 bases). The V end lost 1 base, the J end lost 3 bases, and 10 bases lay between the germline ends. CDR3 length equals 14 residues. The germline CDR1 and CDR2 sequences are LGHNA and YSLEER. CDR3 loop: CASSQGAGDYEQYF. For the CDR3, the DNA is TGCGCCAGCAGCCAAGGAGCGGGCGACTACGAGCAGTACTTC.

This rearrangement joins TRBV12-3 or TRBV12-4 to TRBJ1-1; TRBD1 aligns across 7 bases. V lost 2 bases, J lost 5 bases, and 5 bases stayed unmatched. This CDR3 is 14 amino acids long. In DNA, the CDR3 is TGTGCCAGCAGTTTAAATACAGGGGTGACTGAAGCTTTCTTT. Protein: CASSLNTGVTEAFF.

The J gene is TRBJ1-5, the V gene TRBV9; TRBD1 matches at 7 bases. The V gene's germline CDR1 is SGDLS and CDR2 YYNGEE. The ends lost 5 bases at V and 7 bases at J; junction bases unmatched: 9. CDR3 length: 14 residues. The CDR3 loop is CASSPNRGAQPQHF. Here the CDR3 DNA reads TGTGCCAGCAGTCCCAACAGGGGAGCACAGCCCCAGCATTTT.

V is TRBV20-1 and J is TRBJ2-7; D assignment may be TRBD1 or TRBD2 (6 bases each). Germline loops: CDR1 DFQATT, CDR2 SNEGSKA (reference sequence). The CDR3 consists of 15 residues. Trimming stripped 2 bases from V and 3 bases from J, with 17 bases between. The CDR3 sequence is CSARMRGGPFYEQYF. CDR3 nucleotide sequence: TGCAGTGCTAGAATGAGAGGGGGGCCATTCTACGAGCAGTACTTC.